The present entry profiles one T cell receptor (beta chain) with its context. Its antigen is still unknown. The sample belongs to a study of PD-1 blockade in classical Hodgkin lymphoma. Each of the patients experienced relapse following autologous stem cell transplantation, and their brentuximab vedotin exposure differed. Complete response, partial response or progressive disease made up the best responses. Some clones are missing from TCRdb's copy, which holds only in-frame ones; the method was immunoSEQ multiplex PCR. Counted here are 66,000 or so clones, 71% occurring once; the ten biggest clones make up approximately 9%. Findings and limits, study-wide: Lower baseline TCR diversity was reported for newly diagnosed patients than for healthy donors. The CD4+ diversity rise by C4D1 was clearest in complete responders. The study found complete responders had baseline diversity similar to newly diagnosed patients.

The CDR3 contains 15 residues. The chain has TRBV21-1 and TRBJ2-4; the table assigns TRBD1, which was not confirmed against the DNA. TRBV21-1 is noted as a pseudogene. Specimen: peripheral blood mononuclear cells (PBMCs), collected before the second cycle of nivolumab. The receptor comes from a human donor with classical Hodgkin lymphoma. The CDR3 nucleotides read TGTGCCAGCTACAAAGGTGGGCAAAACAAAAACATTCAGTACTTC. This sequence encodes CASYKGGQNKNIQYF.